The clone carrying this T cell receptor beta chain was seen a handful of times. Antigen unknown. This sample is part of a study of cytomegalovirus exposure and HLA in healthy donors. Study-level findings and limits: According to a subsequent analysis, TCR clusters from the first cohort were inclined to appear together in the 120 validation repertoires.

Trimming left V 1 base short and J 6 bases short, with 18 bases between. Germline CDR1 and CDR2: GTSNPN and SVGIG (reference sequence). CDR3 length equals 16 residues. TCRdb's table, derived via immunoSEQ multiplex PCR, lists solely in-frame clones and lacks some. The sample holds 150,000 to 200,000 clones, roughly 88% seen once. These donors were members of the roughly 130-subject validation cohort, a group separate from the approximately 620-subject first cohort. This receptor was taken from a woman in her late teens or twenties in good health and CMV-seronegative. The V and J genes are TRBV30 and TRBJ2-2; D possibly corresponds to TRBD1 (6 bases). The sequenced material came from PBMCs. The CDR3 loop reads CAWSELGGMGPGELFF. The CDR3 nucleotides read TGTGCCTGGAGTGAGTTAGGGGGAATGGGCCCCGGGGAGCTGTTTTTT.